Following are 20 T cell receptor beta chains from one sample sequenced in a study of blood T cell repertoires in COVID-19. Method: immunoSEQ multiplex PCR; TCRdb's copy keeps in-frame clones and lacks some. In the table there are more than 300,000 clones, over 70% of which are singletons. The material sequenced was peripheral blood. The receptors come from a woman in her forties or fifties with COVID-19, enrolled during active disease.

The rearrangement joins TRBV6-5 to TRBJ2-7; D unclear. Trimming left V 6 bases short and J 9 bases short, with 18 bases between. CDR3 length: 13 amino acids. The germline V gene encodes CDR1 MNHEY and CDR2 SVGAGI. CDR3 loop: CASSSMGTVGQYF. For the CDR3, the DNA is TGTGCCAGCAGCTCAATGGGCACGGTAGGGCAGTACTTC.

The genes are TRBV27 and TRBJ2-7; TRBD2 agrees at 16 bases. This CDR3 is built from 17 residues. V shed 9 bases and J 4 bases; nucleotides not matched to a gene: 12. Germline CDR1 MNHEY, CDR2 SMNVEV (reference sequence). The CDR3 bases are TGTGCCAGTAACACAATGGGACTAGCGGGAGGGCCTTACGAGCAGTACTTC. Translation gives CASNTMGLAGGPYEQYF.

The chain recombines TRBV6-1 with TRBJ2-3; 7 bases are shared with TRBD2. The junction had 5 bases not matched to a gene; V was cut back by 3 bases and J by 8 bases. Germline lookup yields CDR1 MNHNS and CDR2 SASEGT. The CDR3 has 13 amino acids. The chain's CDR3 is CASSEGGSGTQYF. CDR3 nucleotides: TGTGCCAGCAGTGAGGGGGGGTCTGGTACGCAGTATTTT.

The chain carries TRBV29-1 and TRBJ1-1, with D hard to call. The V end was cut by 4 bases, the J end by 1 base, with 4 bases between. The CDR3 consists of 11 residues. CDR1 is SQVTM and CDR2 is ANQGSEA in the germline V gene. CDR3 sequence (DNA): TGCAGCGTTGTAAAGAACACTGAAGCTTTCTTT. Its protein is CSVVKNTEAFF.

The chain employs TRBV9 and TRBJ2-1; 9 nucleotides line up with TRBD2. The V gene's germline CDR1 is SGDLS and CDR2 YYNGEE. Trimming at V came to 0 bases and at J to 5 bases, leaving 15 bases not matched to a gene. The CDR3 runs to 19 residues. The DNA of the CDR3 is TGTGCCAGCAGCGTAGAGGTTACCGGAGGACTAGCGAGACACAATGAGCAGTTCTTC. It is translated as CASSVEVTGGLARHNEQFF.

CDR3 protein: CASSQDNYGYTF. The CDR3 nucleotides are TGTGCCAGCAGCCAGGATAACTATGGCTACACCTTC. This sequence joins TRBV5-6 and TRBJ1-2; no definite D call. The CDR3 runs 12 residues. The ends were cut back, 4 bases at V and 1 base at J, with 5 bases in the middle. The germline V gene has CDR1 SGHDT and CDR2 YYEEEE. Full variable domain (remainder filled in from reference TRBV5-6 and TRBJ1-2): DAGVTQSPTHLIKTRGQQVTLRCSPKSGHDTVSWYQQALGQGPQFIFQYYEEEERQRGNFPDRFSGHQFPNYSSELNVNALLLGDSALYLCASSQDNYGYTFGSGTRLTVV.

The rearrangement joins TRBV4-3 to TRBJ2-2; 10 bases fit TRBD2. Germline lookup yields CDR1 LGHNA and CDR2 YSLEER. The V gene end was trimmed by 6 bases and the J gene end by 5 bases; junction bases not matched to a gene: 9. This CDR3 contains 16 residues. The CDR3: CASRPASGSRTGELFF. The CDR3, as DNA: TGCGCCAGCAGACCGGCTAGCGGGAGTAGGACCGGGGAGCTGTTTTTT.

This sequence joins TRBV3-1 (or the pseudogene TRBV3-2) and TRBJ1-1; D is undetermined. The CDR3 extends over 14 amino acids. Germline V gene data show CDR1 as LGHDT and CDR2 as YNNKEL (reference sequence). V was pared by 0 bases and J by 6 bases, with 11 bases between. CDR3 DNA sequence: TGTGCCAGCAGCCAAGATGTCCGGAGGCCTGAAGCTTTCTTT. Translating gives CASSQDVRRPEAFF.

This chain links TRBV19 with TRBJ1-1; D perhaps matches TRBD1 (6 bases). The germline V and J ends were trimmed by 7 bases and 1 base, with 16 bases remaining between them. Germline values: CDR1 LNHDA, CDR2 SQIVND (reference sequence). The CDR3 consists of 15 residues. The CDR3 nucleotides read TGTGCCAGTATCGACCCGACAGGAACGAACACTGAAGCTTTCTTT. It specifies CASIDPTGTNTEAFF.

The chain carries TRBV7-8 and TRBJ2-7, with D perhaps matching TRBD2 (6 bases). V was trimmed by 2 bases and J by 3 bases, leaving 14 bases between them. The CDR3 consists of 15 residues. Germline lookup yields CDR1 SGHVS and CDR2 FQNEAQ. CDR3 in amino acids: CASSLIGGLIYEQYF. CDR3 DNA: TGTGCCAGCAGCTTAATAGGAGGGCTTATCTACGAGCAGTACTTC.

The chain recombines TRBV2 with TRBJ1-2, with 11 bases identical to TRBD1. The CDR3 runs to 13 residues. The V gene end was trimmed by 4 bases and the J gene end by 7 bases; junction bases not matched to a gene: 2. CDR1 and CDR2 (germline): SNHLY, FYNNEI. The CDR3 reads CASSGTGGSGYTF. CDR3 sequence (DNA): TGTGCCAGCAGTGGGACAGGGGGCAGTGGCTACACCTTC.

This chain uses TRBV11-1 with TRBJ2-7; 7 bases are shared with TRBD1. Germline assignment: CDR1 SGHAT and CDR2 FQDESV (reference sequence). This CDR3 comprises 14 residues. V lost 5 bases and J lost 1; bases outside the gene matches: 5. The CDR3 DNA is TGTGCCAGCAGCCAACGGGACAGTTCCTACGAGCAGTACTTC. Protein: CASSQRDSSYEQYF.

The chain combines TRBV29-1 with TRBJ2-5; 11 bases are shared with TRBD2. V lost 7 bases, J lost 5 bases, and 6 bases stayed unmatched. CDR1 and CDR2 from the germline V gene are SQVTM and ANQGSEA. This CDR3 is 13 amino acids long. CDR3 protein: CSAMTSGVETQYF. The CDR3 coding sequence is TGCAGCGCAATGACTAGCGGGGTGGAGACCCAGTACTTC.

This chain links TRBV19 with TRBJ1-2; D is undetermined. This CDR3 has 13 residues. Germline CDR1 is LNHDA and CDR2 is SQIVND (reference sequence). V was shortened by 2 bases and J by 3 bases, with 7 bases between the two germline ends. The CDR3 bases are TGTGCCAGTAGTATACCGGCGGACTATGGCTACACCTTC. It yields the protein CASSIPADYGYTF.

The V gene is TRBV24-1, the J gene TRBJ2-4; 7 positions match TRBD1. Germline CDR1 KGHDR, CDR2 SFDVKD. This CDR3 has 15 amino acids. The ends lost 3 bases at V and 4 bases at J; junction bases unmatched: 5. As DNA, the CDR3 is TGTGCCACCAGTGATCCCGGGACAGAAAAAAACATTCAGTACTTC. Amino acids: CATSDPGTEKNIQYF.

CDR3 in amino acids: CASDGGYEQYF. CDR3 nucleotides: TGTGCCAGCGACGGGGGCTACGAGCAGTACTTC. V gene TRBV7-9 combines with J gene TRBJ2-7, with D possibly matching TRBD2 (6 bases). Germline V gene data show CDR1 as SEHNR and CDR2 as FQNEAQ (reference sequence). The CDR3 spans 11 residues. V gave up 8 bases and J gave up 3 bases, with 8 bases separating them. Drawing the rest from reference TRBV7-9 and TRBJ2-7, the complete variable domain is DTGVSQNPRHKITKRGQNVTFRCDPISEHNRLYWYRQTLGQGPEFLTYFQNEAQLEKSRLLSDRFSAERPKGSFSTLEIQRTEQGDSAMYLCASDGGYEQYFGPGTRLTVT.

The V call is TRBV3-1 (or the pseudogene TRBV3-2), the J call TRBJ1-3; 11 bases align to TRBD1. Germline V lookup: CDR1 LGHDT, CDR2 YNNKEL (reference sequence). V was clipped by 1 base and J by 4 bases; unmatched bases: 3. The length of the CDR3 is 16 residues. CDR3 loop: CASSQGTGGIGNTIYF. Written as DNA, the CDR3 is TGTGCCAGCAGCCAAGGGACAGGGGGCATCGGAAACACCATATATTTT.

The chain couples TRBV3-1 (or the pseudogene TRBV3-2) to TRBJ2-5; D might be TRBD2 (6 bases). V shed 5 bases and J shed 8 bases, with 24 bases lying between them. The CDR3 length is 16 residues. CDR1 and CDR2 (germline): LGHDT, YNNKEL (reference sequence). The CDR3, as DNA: TGTGCCAGCAGCAGTAGCGGTTCAAGAGTCGTGAGAACCCAGTACTTC. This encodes CASSSSGSRVVRTQYF.

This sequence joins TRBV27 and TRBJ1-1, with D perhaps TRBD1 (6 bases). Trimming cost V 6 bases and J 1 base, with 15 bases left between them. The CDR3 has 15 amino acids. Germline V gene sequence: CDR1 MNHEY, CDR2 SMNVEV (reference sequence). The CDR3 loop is CASSSPQGRNTEAFF. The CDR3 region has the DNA TGTGCCAGCAGCTCCCCACAGGGAAGGAACACTGAAGCTTTCTTT.

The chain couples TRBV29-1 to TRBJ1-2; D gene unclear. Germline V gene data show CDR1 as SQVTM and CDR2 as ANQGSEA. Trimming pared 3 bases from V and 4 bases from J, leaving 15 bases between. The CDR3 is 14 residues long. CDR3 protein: CSVEGGYWVYGYTF. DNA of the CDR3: TGCAGCGTTGAGGGAGGGTACTGGGTCTATGGCTACACCTTC. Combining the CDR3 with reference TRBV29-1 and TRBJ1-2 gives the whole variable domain SAVISQKPSRDICQRGTSLTIQCQVDSQVTMMFWYRQQPGQSLTLIATANQGSEATYESGFVIDKFPISRPNLTFSTLTVSNMSPEDSSIYLCSVEGGYWVYGYTFGSGTRLTVV.